Listed here is a single TCR beta chain. Its antigen is as yet unknown. The CDR3 runs to 13 residues. CDR1 SGHDN and CDR2 FVKESK come from the germline V gene. The sample is drawn from a study of blood T cells in healthy people across ages. Overall study findings and caveats: Naive CD4+ cells and diversity were both higher in long-lived donors than in aged donors. PBMCs that were unsorted prevented a conclusive naive versus antigen-experienced comparison. TCR beta diversity was tightly associated with the proportion of naive T cells.

Next came a second PCR, run for roughly 7 to 12 cycles, which used a sample-barcoded 5' primer along with a J-beta primer mix. TCRdb passed the 5' RACE reads through MiXCR, listing each CDR3 protein once. The sample carries around 970,000 distinct CDR3 sequences, roughly 51% recorded once. The study isolated at least 7 million PBMCs from each sample. The rearrangement uses TRBV14 and TRBJ2-4, with a tentative D call TRBD1 (6 bases). The last part of the DNA fits TRBJ2-7 better; the J call may be wrong. Sequenced sample: blood. The source of this sequence is a woman aged 55-69 years in good health. For the CDR3, the DNA is TGTGCCAGCAGCCAAGTGGGGGCTCCCGAGCAGTACTTC. This codes for CASSQVGAPEQYF.